The source of this T cell receptor (beta chain) is a study of CD8+CD57+ T cells in acquired aplastic anemia. Profiling of TCR beta VDJ combinations and CDR3 sequences used genomic DNA as template. From the reads, TCRdb called clonotypes with MiXCR, one entry per CDR3 protein. The repertoire holds 450,000 to 600,000 distinct CDR3 sequences, with around 33% as singletons. This clonotype was observed a few times. Patients selected for sequencing had displayed CD8+CD57+ cell expansion by flow cytometry. Losses at the gene ends were 2 bases for V and 4 bases for J; bases not matched to a gene: 9. The CDR3 runs 16 residues. Per germline, CDR1 MNHEY and CDR2 SVGEGT.

Sequencing was performed on sorted CD4+, CD8+, or CD8+CD57+ T cells (not recorded which) from PBMCs. V and J are TRBV6-2 or TRBV6-3 and TRBJ2-5, with 8 bases lining up with TRBD2. This sequence was found in a human donor with aplastic anemia. The CDR3 protein is CASSYILGLGTETQYF. CDR3 coding DNA: TGTGCCAGCAGTTACATCTTGGGACTAGGAACAGAGACCCAGTACTTC.